Listed here are 10 T cell receptor beta chains from one sample, sequenced in a study of human T cells and chemical hapten exposure. Documented time point: patch test 3, about 24 weeks after DPC sensitization. As to treatment: therapeutic diphenylcyclopropenone sensitization with weekly scalp DPC. TCRdb re-analysed the RACE reads in MiXCR, keeping a single row per CDR3 protein. The profile shows some 64,000 distinct CDR3 sequences, approximately 10% of them singletons. Sequences were derived from whole blood, sampled in connection with sensitization to the hapten diphenylcyclopropenone (DPC). Source of these receptors: a woman under 40 with alopecia areata. Some clones in this sample may be carry-over from other donors' samples.

V gene TRBV27 combines with J gene TRBJ1-5; TRBD1 aligns across 7 bases. J was trimmed by 8 bases and V by 5 bases; bases with no gene match: 6. The CDR3 spans 13 residues. The germline V gene has CDR1 MNHEY and CDR2 SMNVEV (reference sequence). The CDR3 sequence: CASSPLTGEPQHF. In nucleotides, the CDR3 is TGTGCCAGCAGTCCCCTAACAGGGGAGCCCCAGCATTTT.

This clonotype showed up many times. The V gene is TRBV12-3 or TRBV12-4, the J gene TRBJ1-1; possible D gene TRBD1, 6 bases. Trimming pared 5 bases from V and 6 bases from J, leaving 19 bases between. This CDR3 is built from 15 residues. The CDR3 region is CASSPPGAVASEAFF. The CDR3 bases are TGTGCCAGCAGTCCCCCGGGGGCAGTCGCGTCTGAAGCTTTCTTT.

This clonotype has at least ten counts. This sequence joins TRBV6-1 and TRBJ1-6; D unclear. The CDR3 runs 19 residues. Germline assignment: CDR1 MNHNS and CDR2 SASEGT. V gave up 1 base and J gave up 11 bases, with 27 bases separating them. For the CDR3, the DNA is TGTGCCAGCAGTGAAGTTCCCTTCAGAGCCGACGGGTCGGAGCCACCCCTCCACTTT. This gives the protein CASSEVPFRADGSEPPLHF.

The V and J genes are TRBV7-2 and TRBJ2-7; 9 bases are a match to TRBD2. Unmatched junction bases numbered 7, after V lost 5 bases and J lost 5 bases. CDR1 SGHTA and CDR2 FQGNSA come from the germline V gene. There are 14 residues in the CDR3. The CDR3 region has the DNA TGTGCCAGCAGCCAGCGGGAGGCTTGGCACGAGCAGTACTTC. Amino acid sequence: CASSQREAWHEQYF.

This clonotype was seen repeatedly, ten times or more. The chain employs TRBV7-6 and TRBJ2-5; D is ambiguous. The CDR3 consists of 14 residues. Germline V gene lookup returns CDR1 SGHVS and CDR2 FNYEAQ. Trimming pared 2 bases from V and 4 bases from J, leaving 11 bases between. The CDR3 sequence is CASSLIGLGETQYF. CDR3 sequence (DNA): TGTGCCAGCAGCTTAATAGGCCTAGGAGAGACCCAGTACTTC.

The rearrangement joins TRBV6-6 to TRBJ1-2, with TRBD1 matching 11 bases. Trimming took 2 bases from V and 4 from J; bases not matched to a gene: 6. This CDR3 spans 16 amino acids. Per the germline V gene, CDR1 is MNHNY and CDR2 is SVGAGI (reference sequence). The CDR3 protein is CASSYGTGGMSYGYTF. The DNA of the CDR3 is TGTGCCAGCAGTTACGGGACAGGGGGGATGAGCTATGGCTACACCTTC.

The table lists this clonotype with a few counts. This chain connects TRBV12-5 to TRBJ1-2; D is undetermined. This CDR3 has 14 amino acids. The germline V and J ends were trimmed by 2 bases and 1 base, with 8 bases remaining between them. Germline lookup yields CDR1 LGHNT and CDR2 FRNRAP. The CDR3 DNA follows: TGTGCTAGTGGTTTGTTACCGGGTAACTATGGCTACACCTTC. Residues: CASGLLPGNYGYTF.

This rearrangement joins TRBV4-3 to TRBJ2-1, with 9 nucleotides matching TRBD1. The V and J ends lost 3 bases and 7 bases, in that order; junction bases with no gene match: 7. The CDR3 covers 15 residues. Germline CDR1 reads LGHNA; CDR2 reads YSLEER. CDR3 protein: CASSQGQGATNEQFF. Here the CDR3 DNA reads TGCGCCAGCAGCCAGGGACAGGGTGCTACTAATGAGCAGTTCTTC.

This clonotype was counted a few times. The V and J genes are TRBV4-2 and TRBJ2-1, with 11 bases identical to TRBD1. There are 15 residues in the CDR3. CDR1 and CDR2 (germline): LGHNA, YNFKEQ. V trimming: 4 bases; J trimming: 7 bases; junction bases outside the gene matches: 6. CDR3: CASSLDGQGANEQFF. The CDR3, as DNA: TGTGCCAGCAGCCTAGACGGACAGGGGGCTAATGAGCAGTTCTTC.

This clonotype was detected only a few times. In DNA form, the CDR3 reads TGTGCCAGCGTGACAGGGGGCTATGGTTCACCCCTCCACTTT. Translating gives CASVTGGYGSPLHF. This rearrangement joins TRBV28 to TRBJ1-6, with 10 bases matching TRBD1. V lost 8 bases, J lost 9 bases, and 7 bases stayed unmatched. The CDR3 length is 14 residues. Germline loops: CDR1 MDHEN, CDR2 SYDVKM.